A selection of T cell receptor beta chains follows, all from one sample in a study of T cell responses to AZD1222 COVID-19 vaccine. Libraries were prepared by immunoSEQ multiplex PCR; TCRdb keeps only in-frame clonotypes and omits some of them. This sample carries some 150,000 clones, about 90% of them seen once, and the ten largest clones take roughly 3%. The material was peripheral blood, obtained 28 days after the second AZD1222 dose. The receptors were gathered from an adult who received the AZD1222 COVID-19 vaccine. Each CDR3 is given with its conserved first and last residue. Each record gives: D gene, CDR3 length, clone size, V gene, J gene, CDR3 protein, CDR3 DNA. The D gene is left open where the match is weak. The size field is filled for only some rows; it gives once, few, many or a size class.

d_gene: .
len: 15
abundance: .
v_gene: TRBV3-1/TRBV3-2
j_gene: TRBJ1-4
CDR3aa: CASSPEVNANEKLFF
CDR3nt: TGTGCCAGCAGCCCTGAAGTGAACGCCAATGAAAAACTGTTTTTT

d_gene: .
len: 13
abundance: .
v_gene: TRBV12-3/TRBV12-4
j_gene: TRBJ1-1
CDR3aa: CASSFGQNTEAFF
CDR3nt: TGTGCCAGCAGTTTTGGACAGAACACTGAAGCTTTCTTT

d_gene: TRBD2
len: 16
abundance: .
v_gene: TRBV5-4
j_gene: TRBJ2-1
CDR3aa: CASSLGTSGLYNEQFF
CDR3nt: TGTGCCAGCAGCTTGGGGACTAGCGGGCTGTACAATGAGCAGTTCTTC

d_gene: .
len: 13
abundance: .
v_gene: TRBV2
j_gene: TRBJ1-5
CDR3aa: CASKKDSNQPQHF
CDR3nt: TGTGCCAGCAAGAAGGATAGCAATCAGCCCCAGCATTTT

d_gene: .
len: 13
abundance: .
v_gene: TRBV4-1
j_gene: TRBJ2-7
CDR3aa: CASSQDRIHEQYF
CDR3nt: TGCGCCAGCAGCCAAGATAGGATACACGAGCAGTACTTC

d_gene: .
len: 14
abundance: .
v_gene: TRBV6-5
j_gene: TRBJ2-1
CDR3aa: CASKVGLNSGEQFF
CDR3nt: TGTGCCAGCAAGGTCGGACTCAATTCCGGTGAGCAGTTCTTC

d_gene: .
len: 15
abundance: few
v_gene: TRBV15
j_gene: TRBJ1-6
CDR3aa: CATSRETGANSPLHF
CDR3nt: TGTGCCACCAGCAGAGAGACGGGGGCGAATTCACCCCTCCACTTT

d_gene: .
len: 14
abundance: .
v_gene: TRBV27
j_gene: TRBJ1-6
CDR3aa: CASSGGLYNSPLHF
CDR3nt: TGTGCCAGCAGTGGGGGACTTTATAATTCACCCCTCCACTTT

d_gene: .
len: 12
abundance: .
v_gene: TRBV19
j_gene: TRBJ2-2
CDR3aa: CASSMGFGELFF
CDR3nt: TGTGCCAGTAGTATGGGTTTCGGGGAGCTGTTTTTT

d_gene: .
len: 14
abundance: once
v_gene: TRBV11-1
j_gene: TRBJ1-3
CDR3aa: CASSDGTLGNTIYF
CDR3nt: TGTGCCAGCAGCGATGGGACATTGGGAAACACCATATATTTT

d_gene: TRBD1
len: 14
abundance: .
v_gene: TRBV9
j_gene: TRBJ2-5
CDR3aa: CASSLGQGQETQYF
CDR3nt: TGTGCCAGCAGCCTGGGACAGGGCCAAGAGACCCAGTACTTC

d_gene: .
len: 11
abundance: .
v_gene: TRBV20-1
j_gene: TRBJ1-1
CDR3aa: CSASRTDEAFF
CDR3nt: TGCAGTGCTAGTCGGACGGATGAAGCTTTCTTT

d_gene: .
len: 14
abundance: .
v_gene: TRBV10-1
j_gene: TRBJ1-5
CDR3aa: CASSEGLIDQPQHF
CDR3nt: TGCGCCAGCAGTGAAGGTCTGATCGATCAGCCCCAGCATTTT

d_gene: TRBD2
len: 17
abundance: .
v_gene: TRBV7-2
j_gene: TRBJ2-7
CDR3aa: CASSGSSGSSVAYEQYF
CDR3nt: TGTGCCAGCAGCGGGTCTAGCGGGAGTTCGGTCGCCTACGAGCAGTACTTC

d_gene: .
len: 15
abundance: once
v_gene: TRBV28
j_gene: TRBJ2-7
CDR3aa: CASSLDPLHFYEQYF
CDR3nt: TGTGCCAGCAGCCTTGACCCACTGCACTTCTACGAGCAGTACTTC

d_gene: TRBD1
len: 14
abundance: .
v_gene: TRBV5-1
j_gene: TRBJ2-5
CDR3aa: CASSLQGARETQYF
CDR3nt: TGCGCCAGCAGCTTGCAGGGGGCACGAGAGACCCAGTACTTC

d_gene: TRBD1
len: 15
abundance: .
v_gene: TRBV11-2
j_gene: TRBJ1-3
CDR3aa: CASSLDRVPGNTIYF
CDR3nt: TGTGCCAGCAGCTTGGACAGGGTTCCTGGAAACACCATATATTTT

d_gene: .
len: 12
abundance: .
v_gene: TRBV7-3
j_gene: TRBJ2-7
CDR3aa: CASSPGTGEQYF
CDR3nt: TGTGCCAGCAGTCCGGGGACGGGGGAGCAGTACTTC

d_gene: .
len: 13
abundance: once
v_gene: TRBV6-5
j_gene: TRBJ1-1
CDR3aa: CASSQVPNTEAFF
CDR3nt: TGTGCCAGCAGCCAGGTACCGAACACTGAAGCTTTCTTT

d_gene: .
len: 12
abundance: .
v_gene: TRBV9
j_gene: TRBJ1-3
CDR3aa: CASSVPGNTIYF
CDR3nt: TGTGCCAGCAGCGTCCCTGGAAACACCATATATTTT

d_gene: .
len: 14
abundance: many
v_gene: TRBV7-9
j_gene: TRBJ1-1
CDR3aa: CASSTGTVNTEAFF
CDR3nt: TGTGCCAGCAGCACCGGGACGGTGAACACTGAAGCTTTCTTT

d_gene: TRBD1
len: 15
abundance: .
v_gene: TRBV19
j_gene: TRBJ1-5
CDR3aa: CASSKGQGHNQPQHF
CDR3nt: TGTGCCAGTAGTAAGGGACAGGGCCACAATCAGCCCCAGCATTTT

d_gene: .
len: 13
abundance: .
v_gene: TRBV7-3
j_gene: TRBJ2-7
CDR3aa: CASSSTRGYEQYF
CDR3nt: TGTGCCAGCAGCTCCACGCGTGGCTACGAGCAGTACTTC

d_gene: TRBD1
len: 15
abundance: .
v_gene: TRBV9
j_gene: TRBJ1-2
CDR3aa: CASSVGQGASYGYTF
CDR3nt: TGTGCCAGCAGCGTAGGACAGGGGGCCAGTTATGGCTACACCTTC

d_gene: .
len: 16
abundance: .
v_gene: TRBV19
j_gene: TRBJ1-2
CDR3aa: CASRPVWTVPGGGYTF
CDR3nt: TGTGCCAGTAGGCCGGTCTGGACAGTCCCTGGGGGTGGCTACACCTTC

d_gene: TRBD1
len: 16
abundance: few
v_gene: TRBV27
j_gene: TRBJ2-2
CDR3aa: CASSARDRVTTGELFF
CDR3nt: TGTGCCAGCAGTGCCCGGGACAGGGTGACGACCGGGGAGCTGTTTTTT

d_gene: .
len: 15
abundance: .
v_gene: TRBV6-2/TRBV6-3
j_gene: TRBJ2-1
CDR3aa: CASSLYMSSYNEQFF
CDR3nt: TGTGCCAGCAGTCTGTATATGAGCTCCTACAATGAGCAGTTCTTC

d_gene: .
len: 16
abundance: .
v_gene: TRBV7-2
j_gene: TRBJ1-5
CDR3aa: CASSLATTEENQPQHF
CDR3nt: TGTGCCAGCAGCTTAGCTACGACAGAGGAGAATCAGCCCCAGCATTTT

d_gene: TRBD2
len: 15
abundance: .
v_gene: TRBV7-3
j_gene: TRBJ2-2
CDR3aa: CASSPLAGGVGELFF
CDR3nt: TGTGCCAGCAGCCCGCTAGCGGGAGGGGTCGGGGAGCTGTTTTTT

d_gene: .
len: 12
abundance: .
v_gene: TRBV15
j_gene: TRBJ2-1
CDR3aa: CATSSRQSEQFF
CDR3nt: TGTGCCACCAGCAGCCGCCAAAGTGAGCAGTTCTTC

d_gene: .
len: 13
abundance: .
v_gene: TRBV3-1/TRBV3-2
j_gene: TRBJ1-5
CDR3aa: CASSREAGQPQHF
CDR3nt: TGTGCCAGCAGCAGGGAAGCGGGACAGCCCCAGCATTTT

d_gene: .
len: 14
abundance: once
v_gene: TRBV18
j_gene: TRBJ2-1
CDR3aa: CASSDGGAGNEQFF
CDR3nt: TGTGCCAGCTCAGACGGAGGGGCAGGCAATGAGCAGTTCTTC

d_gene: .
len: 15
abundance: .
v_gene: TRBV5-1
j_gene: TRBJ2-3
CDR3aa: CASSSNLYREDTQYF
CDR3nt: TGCGCCAGCAGCTCGAACCTTTACAGGGAAGATACGCAGTATTTT

d_gene: .
len: 15
abundance: once
v_gene: TRBV28
j_gene: TRBJ1-5
CDR3aa: CASSFRIWGNQPQHF
CDR3nt: TGTGCCAGCAGTTTTAGGATATGGGGGAATCAGCCCCAGCATTTT

d_gene: .
len: 13
abundance: .
v_gene: TRBV27
j_gene: TRBJ2-1
CDR3aa: CASAGHYYNEQFF
CDR3nt: TGTGCCAGCGCGGGCCACTACTACAATGAGCAGTTCTTC

d_gene: .
len: 13
abundance: .
v_gene: TRBV24-1
j_gene: TRBJ2-1
CDR3aa: CATSDWTDNEQFF
CDR3nt: TGTGCCACCAGTGATTGGACAGACAATGAGCAGTTCTTC

d_gene: .
len: 18
abundance: .
v_gene: TRBV7-2
j_gene: TRBJ2-2
CDR3aa: CASSLGPGRITNTGELFF
CDR3nt: TGTGCCAGCAGCTTAGGCCCGGGACGGATAACGAACACCGGGGAGCTGTTTTTT

d_gene: TRBD2
len: 16
abundance: .
v_gene: TRBV27
j_gene: TRBJ2-1
CDR3aa: CASSLFPGLAGGREFF
CDR3nt: TGTGCCAGCAGTTTATTTCCCGGACTAGCGGGAGGGAGGGAGTTCTTC

d_gene: .
len: 14
abundance: .
v_gene: TRBV10-1
j_gene: TRBJ2-5
CDR3aa: CASSGTHLRETQYF
CDR3nt: TGCGCCAGCAGTGGGACACACCTCCGGGAGACCCAGTACTTC

d_gene: TRBD1
len: 14
abundance: .
v_gene: TRBV19
j_gene: TRBJ2-7
CDR3aa: CASRSRDRGYEQYF
CDR3nt: TGTGCCAGTAGGAGCCGGGACAGGGGTTACGAGCAGTACTTC

d_gene: TRBD1
len: 15
abundance: .
v_gene: TRBV6-5
j_gene: TRBJ2-4
CDR3aa: CASSLGQGGTDIQYF
CDR3nt: TGTGCCAGCAGCCTCGGACAGGGCGGGACGGACATTCAGTACTTC

d_gene: .
len: 16
abundance: .
v_gene: TRBV7-2
j_gene: TRBJ1-1
CDR3aa: CASSLADPGGGTEAFF
CDR3nt: TGTGCCAGCAGCTTAGCGGATCCGGGGGGAGGGACTGAAGCTTTCTTT

d_gene: .
len: 12
abundance: .
v_gene: TRBV4-3
j_gene: TRBJ2-2
CDR3aa: CASSQEGQKLFF
CDR3nt: TGCGCCAGCAGCCAAGAGGGGCAAAAGCTGTTTTTT

d_gene: TRBD1
len: 12
abundance: once
v_gene: TRBV6-5
j_gene: TRBJ1-1
CDR3aa: CASSRGLTEAFF
CDR3nt: TGTGCCAGCAGTAGGGGGCTCACTGAAGCTTTCTTT

d_gene: .
len: 13
abundance: .
v_gene: TRBV30
j_gene: TRBJ2-2
CDR3aa: CAWSRTNTGELFF
CDR3nt: TGTGCCTGGAGCCGGACTAACACCGGGGAGCTGTTTTTT

d_gene: .
len: 15
abundance: .
v_gene: TRBV7-6
j_gene: TRBJ2-7
CDR3aa: CASSLRLGGGHEQYF
CDR3nt: TGTGCCAGCAGCCTTAGGTTAGGGGGGGGCCACGAGCAGTACTTC

d_gene: .
len: 12
abundance: .
v_gene: TRBV13
j_gene: TRBJ2-7
CDR3aa: CASSLLASEQYF
CDR3nt: TGTGCCAGCAGCTTGCTAGCCTCCGAGCAGTACTTC

d_gene: .
len: 15
abundance: .
v_gene: TRBV6-2/TRBV6-3
j_gene: TRBJ2-7
CDR3aa: CASSYKLDGPPEQYF
CDR3nt: TGTGCCAGCAGTTACAAGTTAGACGGTCCCCCCGAGCAGTACTTC

d_gene: TRBD1
len: 15
abundance: .
v_gene: TRBV5-1
j_gene: TRBJ1-5
CDR3aa: CASSLAGTGWQPQHF
CDR3nt: TGCGCCAGCAGCTTGGCCGGGACAGGATGGCAGCCCCAGCATTTT

d_gene: .
len: 16
abundance: .
v_gene: TRBV27
j_gene: TRBJ2-5
CDR3aa: CASSPRSIGYQETQYF
CDR3nt: TGTGCCAGCAGTCCCCGAAGTATAGGGTACCAAGAGACCCAGTACTTC

d_gene: .
len: 15
abundance: .
v_gene: TRBV5-1
j_gene: TRBJ2-3
CDR3aa: CASRRAVGLTDTQYF
CDR3nt: TGCGCCAGCAGGCGGGCGGTAGGGTTGACAGATACGCAGTATTTT